This TCR beta chain was sequenced in a study of T cell responses to AZD1222 COVID-19 vaccine. Study background: Both about-4-week and about-12-week second-dose recipients were combined.

CDR1 and CDR2 from the germline V gene are SGHTA and FQGNSA. Deletions cut 0 bases from V and 3 bases from J, with 15 bases between. The CDR3 loop spans 16 amino acids. Clones were read by immunoSEQ multiplex PCR, and TCRdb kept only the in-frame ones, dropping some. The sample lists approximately 70,000 clones, 86% occurring once. Points from the study as a whole: Seropositive at baseline were only a handful of AZD1222 recipients. Epitopes outside B.1.351 and B.1.1.7 mutated regions reportedly drew nearly half of spike TCRs.

With respect to this clone: Its antigen is still unknown.

This sequence originates from an adult in good health. This chain links TRBV7-2 with TRBJ2-7; D may be TRBD1 or TRBD2 (6 bases each). Sequenced here: peripheral blood, sampled on day 0 of AZD1222 vaccination. CDR3 DNA: TGTGCCAGCAGCTTAGCCGGAGGGGGGACGAACTACGAGCAGTACTTC. Translating it yields CASSLAGGGTNYEQYF.